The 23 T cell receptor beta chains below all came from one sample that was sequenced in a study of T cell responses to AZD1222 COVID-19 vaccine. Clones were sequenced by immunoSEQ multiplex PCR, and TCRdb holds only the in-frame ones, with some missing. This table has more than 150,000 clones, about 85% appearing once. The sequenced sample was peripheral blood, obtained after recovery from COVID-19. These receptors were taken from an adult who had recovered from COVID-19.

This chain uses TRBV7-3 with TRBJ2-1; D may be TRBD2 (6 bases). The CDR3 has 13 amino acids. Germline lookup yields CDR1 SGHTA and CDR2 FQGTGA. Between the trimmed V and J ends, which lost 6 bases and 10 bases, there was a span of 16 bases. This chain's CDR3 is CASRATGLEEQFF. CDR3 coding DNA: TGTGCCAGCAGAGCAACGGGACTTGAGGAGCAGTTCTTC.

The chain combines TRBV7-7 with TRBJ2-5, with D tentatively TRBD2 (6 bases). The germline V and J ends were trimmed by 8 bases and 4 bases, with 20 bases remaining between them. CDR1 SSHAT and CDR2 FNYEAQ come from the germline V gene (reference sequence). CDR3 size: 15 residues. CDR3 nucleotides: TGTGCCAGCTTACCGACGGGCGGGGTACTAGAGACCCAGTACTTC. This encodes CASLPTGGVLETQYF.

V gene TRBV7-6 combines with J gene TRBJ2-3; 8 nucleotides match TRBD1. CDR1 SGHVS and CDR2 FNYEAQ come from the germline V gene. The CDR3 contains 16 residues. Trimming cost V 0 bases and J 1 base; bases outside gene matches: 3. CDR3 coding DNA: TGTGCCAGCAGCTTAGCTGGACAGGGTGGCACAGATACGCAGTATTTT. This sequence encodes CASSLAGQGGTDTQYF.

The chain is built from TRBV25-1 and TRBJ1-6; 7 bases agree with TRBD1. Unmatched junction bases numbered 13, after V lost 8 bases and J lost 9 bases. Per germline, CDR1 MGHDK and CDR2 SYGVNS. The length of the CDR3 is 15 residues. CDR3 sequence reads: CASGLGGASSSPLHF. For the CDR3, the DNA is TGTGCCAGCGGCTTAGGGGGCGCGAGTAGTTCACCCCTCCACTTT.

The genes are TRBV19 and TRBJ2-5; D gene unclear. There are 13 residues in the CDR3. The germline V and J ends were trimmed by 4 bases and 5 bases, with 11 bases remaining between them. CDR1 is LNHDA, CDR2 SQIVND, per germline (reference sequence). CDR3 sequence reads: CASSTDPEETQYF. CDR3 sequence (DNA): TGTGCCAGTAGTACGGACCCTGAGGAGACCCAGTACTTC.

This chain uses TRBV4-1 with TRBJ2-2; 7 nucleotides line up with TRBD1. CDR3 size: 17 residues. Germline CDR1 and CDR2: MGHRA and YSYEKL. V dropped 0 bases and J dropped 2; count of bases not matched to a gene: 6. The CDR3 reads CASSQDRDSQNTGELFF. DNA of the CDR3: TGCGCCAGCAGCCAAGACCGGGACAGCCAAAACACCGGGGAGCTGTTTTTT.

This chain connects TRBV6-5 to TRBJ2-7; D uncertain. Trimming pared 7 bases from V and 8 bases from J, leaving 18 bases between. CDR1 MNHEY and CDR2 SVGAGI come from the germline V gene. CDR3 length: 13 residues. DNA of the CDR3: TGTGCCAGCACGACCGCCCTGAACCACCAGCAGTACTTC. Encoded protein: CASTTALNHQQYF.

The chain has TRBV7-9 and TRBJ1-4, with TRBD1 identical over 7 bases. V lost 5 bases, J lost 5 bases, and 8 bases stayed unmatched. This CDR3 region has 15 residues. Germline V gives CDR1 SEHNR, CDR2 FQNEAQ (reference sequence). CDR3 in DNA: TGTGCCAGCAGCCTCCGAGGGACAGCAAATGAAAAACTGTTTTTT. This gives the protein CASSLRGTANEKLFF.

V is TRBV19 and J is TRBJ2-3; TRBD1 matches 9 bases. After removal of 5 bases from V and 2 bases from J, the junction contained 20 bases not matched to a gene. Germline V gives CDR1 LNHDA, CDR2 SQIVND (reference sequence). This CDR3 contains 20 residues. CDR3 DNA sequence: TGTGCCAGTAGTTCGCCCCCCGGGACAGGGTGGCTAGGGTACACAGATACGCAGTATTTT. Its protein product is CASSSPPGTGWLGYTDTQYF.

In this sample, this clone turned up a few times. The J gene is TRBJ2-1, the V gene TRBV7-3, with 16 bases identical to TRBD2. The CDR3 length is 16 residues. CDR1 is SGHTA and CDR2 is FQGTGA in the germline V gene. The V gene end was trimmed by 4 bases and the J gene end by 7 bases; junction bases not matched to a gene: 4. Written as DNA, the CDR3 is TGTGCCAGCAGCTCATGGGGACTAGCGGGAGGGAATGAGCAGTTCTTC. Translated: CASSSWGLAGGNEQFF.

For the CDR3, the DNA is TGTGCCAGCAGTGACGCAGGGGGAAATTCACCCCTCCACTTT. As protein: CASSDAGGNSPLHF. This rearrangement joins TRBV28 to TRBJ1-6; the match to TRBD1 covers 7 bases. There are 14 residues in the CDR3. Germline CDR1 MDHEN, CDR2 SYDVKM. After removal of 5 bases from V and 7 bases from J, the junction contained 5 bases not matched to a gene.

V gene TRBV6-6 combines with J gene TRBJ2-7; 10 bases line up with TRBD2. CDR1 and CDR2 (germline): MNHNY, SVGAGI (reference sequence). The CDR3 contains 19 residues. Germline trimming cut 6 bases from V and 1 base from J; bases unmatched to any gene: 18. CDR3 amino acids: CASSFTSPSGSPASYEQYF. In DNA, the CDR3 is TGTGCCAGCAGCTTTACAAGCCCTAGCGGGAGTCCGGCGTCCTACGAGCAGTACTTC.

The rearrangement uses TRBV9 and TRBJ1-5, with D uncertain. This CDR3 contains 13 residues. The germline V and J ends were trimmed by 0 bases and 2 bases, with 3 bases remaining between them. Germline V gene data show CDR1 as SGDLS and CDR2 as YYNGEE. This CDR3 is CASSVDGNQPQHF. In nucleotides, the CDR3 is TGTGCCAGCAGCGTAGACGGCAATCAGCCCCAGCATTTT.

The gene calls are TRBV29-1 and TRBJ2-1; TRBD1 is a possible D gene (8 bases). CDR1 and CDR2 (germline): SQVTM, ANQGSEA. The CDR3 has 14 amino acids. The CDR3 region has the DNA TGCACAACTTGGGGGGGACAGGCTAACAATGAGCAGTTCTTC. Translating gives CTTWGGQANNEQFF.

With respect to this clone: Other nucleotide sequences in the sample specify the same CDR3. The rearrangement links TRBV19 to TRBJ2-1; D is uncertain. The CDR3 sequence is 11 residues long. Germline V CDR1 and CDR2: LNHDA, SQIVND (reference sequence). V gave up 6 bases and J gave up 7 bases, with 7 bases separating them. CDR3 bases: TGTGCCAGTAGCCGGTGGAATGAGCAGTTCTTC. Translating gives CASSRWNEQFF.

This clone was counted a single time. Here the CDR3 reads CASDGTGSYNSPLHF. DNA for the CDR3: TGTGCCAGCGATGGGACCGGATCCTATAATTCACCCCTCCACTTT. The gene calls are TRBV6-5 and TRBJ1-6, with D perhaps matching TRBD1 (5 bases). With 8 bases removed from V and 1 base from J, the gap between germline ends came to 12 bases. The CDR3 spans 15 residues. Germline V gene data show CDR1 as MNHEY and CDR2 as SVGAGI.

The CDR3 bases are TGCGCCAGCAGCTTGGTAGGGGCGGGAACCGGGGAGCTGTTTTTT. Residues: CASSLVGAGTGELFF. J is TRBJ2-2 and V is TRBV5-1; tentatively, D is TRBD2 (6 bases). V was pared by 0 bases and J by 5 bases, with 11 bases between. CDR3 length equals 15 residues. The V gene's germline CDR1 is SGHRS and CDR2 YFSETQ.

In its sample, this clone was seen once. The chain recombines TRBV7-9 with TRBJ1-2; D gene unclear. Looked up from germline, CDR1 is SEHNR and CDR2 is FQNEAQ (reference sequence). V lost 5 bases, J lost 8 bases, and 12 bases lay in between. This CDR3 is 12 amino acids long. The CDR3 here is CASSPGDGGYTF. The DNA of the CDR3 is TGTGCCAGCAGCCCCGGGGATGGCGGCTACACCTTC.

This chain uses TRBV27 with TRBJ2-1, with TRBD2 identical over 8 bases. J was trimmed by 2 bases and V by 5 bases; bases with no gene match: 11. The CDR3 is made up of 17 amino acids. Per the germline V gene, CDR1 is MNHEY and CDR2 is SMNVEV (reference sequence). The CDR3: CASSPITGGKAYNEQFF. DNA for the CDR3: TGTGCCAGCAGTCCTATAACGGGGGGGAAGGCCTACAATGAGCAGTTCTTC.

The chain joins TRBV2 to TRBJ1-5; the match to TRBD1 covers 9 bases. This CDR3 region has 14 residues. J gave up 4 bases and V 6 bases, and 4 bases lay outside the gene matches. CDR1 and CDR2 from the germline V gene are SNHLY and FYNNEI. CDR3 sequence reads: CASSDGTGNQPQHF. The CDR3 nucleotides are TGTGCCAGCAGCGACGGGACAGGGAATCAGCCCCAGCATTTT.

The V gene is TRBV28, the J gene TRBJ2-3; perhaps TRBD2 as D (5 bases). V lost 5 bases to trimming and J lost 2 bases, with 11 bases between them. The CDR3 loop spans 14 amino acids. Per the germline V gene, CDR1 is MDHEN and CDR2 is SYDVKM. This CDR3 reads CASSPPGYTDTQYF. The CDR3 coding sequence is TGTGCCAGCAGTCCTCCGGGATACACAGATACGCAGTATTTT.

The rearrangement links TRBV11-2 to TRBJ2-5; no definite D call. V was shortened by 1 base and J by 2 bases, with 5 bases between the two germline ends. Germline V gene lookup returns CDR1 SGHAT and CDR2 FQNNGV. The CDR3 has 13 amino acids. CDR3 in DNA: TGTGCCAGCAGCTTAGCTAGACAAGAGACCCAGTACTTC. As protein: CASSLARQETQYF.

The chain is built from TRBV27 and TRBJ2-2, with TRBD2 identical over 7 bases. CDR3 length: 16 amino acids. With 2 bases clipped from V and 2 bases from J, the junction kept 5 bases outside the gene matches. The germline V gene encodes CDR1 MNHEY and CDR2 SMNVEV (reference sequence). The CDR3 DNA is TGTGCCAGCAGTTTAGCGGGACTACCAAACACCGGGGAGCTGTTTTTT. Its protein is CASSLAGLPNTGELFF.